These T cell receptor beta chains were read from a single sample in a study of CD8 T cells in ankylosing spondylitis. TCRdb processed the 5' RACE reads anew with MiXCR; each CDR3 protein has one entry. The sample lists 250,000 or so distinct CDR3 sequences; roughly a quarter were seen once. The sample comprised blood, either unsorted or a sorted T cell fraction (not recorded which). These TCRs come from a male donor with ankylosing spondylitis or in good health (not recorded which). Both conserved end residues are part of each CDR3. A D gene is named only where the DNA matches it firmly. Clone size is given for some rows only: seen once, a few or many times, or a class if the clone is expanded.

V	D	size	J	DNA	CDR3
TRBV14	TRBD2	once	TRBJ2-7	TGTGCCAGCAGCCAAGAGGGGAGGGGCGAGCAGTACTTC	CASSQEGRGEQYF
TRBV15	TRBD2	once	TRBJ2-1	TGTGCCACCAGCCCCGCTAGCGGGGGCCCTCGCGACAATGAGCAGTTCTTC	CATSPASGGPRDNEQFF
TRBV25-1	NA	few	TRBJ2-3	TGTGCCAGCAGTGAATTGGGGGCTGGTACTCTGTCAGATACGCAGTATTTT	CASSELGAGTLSDTQYF
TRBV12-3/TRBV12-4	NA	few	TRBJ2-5	TGTGCCAGCAACGCAGACACGTCTGAGACCCAGTACTTC	CASNADTSETQYF
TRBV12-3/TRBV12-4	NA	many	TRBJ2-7	TGTGCCAGCAGTATCCTGGCTCGGTTTGGCTCGGGGGCACCAACCTACGAGCAGTACTTC	CASSILARFGSGAPTYEQYF
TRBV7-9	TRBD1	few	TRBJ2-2	TGTGCCAGCAGCGGAAGGACAGGGGGCCTCGGGGAGCTGTTTTTT	CASSGRTGGLGELFF
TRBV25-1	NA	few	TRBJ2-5	TGTGCCAGCAGCCGGGAGAGTTTTCGAGAGACCCAGTACTTC	CASSRESFRETQYF
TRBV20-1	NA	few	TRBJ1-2	TGCAGTGCCGCGACCCCACAACCTAACGGCTATGGCTACACCTTC	CSAATPQPNGYGYTF
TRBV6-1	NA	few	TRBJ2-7	TGTGCCACTACAAGGGACACCTCGGGATACGAGCAGTACTTC	CATTRDTSGYEQYF
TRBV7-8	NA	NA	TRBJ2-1	TGTGCCAGCAGCTTAATGGGCCTAAACAATGAGCAGTTCTTC	CASSLMGLNNEQFF
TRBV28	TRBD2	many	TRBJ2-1	TGTGCCAGCAGTGCCCTAACTAGCGGGGGCCTGGGTGAGCAGTTCTTC	CASSALTSGGLGEQFF
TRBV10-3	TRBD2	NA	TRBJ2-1	TGTGCCATCAGCCCTACTAGCGGGGGGGGCCTCTACAATGAGCAGTTCTTC	CAISPTSGGGLYNEQFF
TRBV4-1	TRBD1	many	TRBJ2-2	TGCGCCAGCAGCCAAGATCAGGGGGCCGACACCGGGGAGCTGTTTTTT	CASSQDQGADTGELFF
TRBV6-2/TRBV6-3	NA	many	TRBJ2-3	TGTGCCAGCAGTTACCTACAGCCTAGGGGCACAGATACGCAGTATTTT	CASSYLQPRGTDTQYF
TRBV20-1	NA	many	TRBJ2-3	TGCAGTGCGCCGCAGAGCACAGATACGCAGTATTTT	CSAPQSTDTQYF
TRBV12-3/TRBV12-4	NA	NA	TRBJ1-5	TGTGCCAGCAGTTTGTTCCGGAACAATCAGCCCCAGCATTTT	CASSLFRNNQPQHF
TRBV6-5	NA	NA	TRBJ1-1	TGTGCCAGCAGTTACGGTTCAGATATGAACACTGAAGCTTTCTTT	CASSYGSDMNTEAFF
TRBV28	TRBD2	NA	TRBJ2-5	TGTGCCAGCAGGTCGAACGGGGGGTCCGAGACCCAGTACTTC	CASRSNGGSETQYF
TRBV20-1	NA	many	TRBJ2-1	TGCAGTGCTAGAGCAGCGGCCAACAATGAGCAGTTCTTC	CSARAAANNEQFF
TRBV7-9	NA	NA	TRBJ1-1	TGTGCCAGCAGCTCCGAACAGGGAAATCATGCTTTCTTT	CASSSEQGNHAFF
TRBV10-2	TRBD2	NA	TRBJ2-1	TGCGCCAGCAGTGAGGAGGAGTGGCGGGGGGGTCACAATGAGCAGTTCTTC	CASSEEEWRGGHNEQFF
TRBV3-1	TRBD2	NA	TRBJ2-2	TGTGCCAGCAGCCCCCGGACTAGCGGGGCCGGGGAGCTGTTTTTT	CASSPRTSGAGELFF
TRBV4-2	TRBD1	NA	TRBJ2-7	TGTGCCAGCAGCCAAGGAGACCGGGACAGCTCCTACGAGCAGTACTTC	CASSQGDRDSSYEQYF
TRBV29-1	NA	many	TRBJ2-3	TGCAGCGTTGTCCGGCAGGGTGGCACAGATACGCAGTATTTT	CSVVRQGGTDTQYF
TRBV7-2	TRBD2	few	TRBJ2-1	TGTGCCAGCAGCTCGCCGCGGGGGAACAATGAGCAGTTCTTC	CASSSPRGNNEQFF
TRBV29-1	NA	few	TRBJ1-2	TGCAGCGGTGGTAACAAAGGGGCTGGCTACACCTTC	CSGGNKGAGYTF
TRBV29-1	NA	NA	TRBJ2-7	TGCAGCGTTGAAGGGGACGGCCACTACGAGCAGTACTTC	CSVEGDGHYEQYF
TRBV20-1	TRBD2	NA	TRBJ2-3	TGCAGTGCCCAAAGGACCTCCCCAGCGGGGGGCAGCACAGATACGCAGTATTTT	CSAQRTSPAGGSTDTQYF
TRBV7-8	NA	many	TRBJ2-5	TGTGCCAGCAGCTTGCAGGAGCAAGAGACCCAGTACTTC	CASSLQEQETQYF
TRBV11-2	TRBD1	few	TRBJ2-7	TGTGCCAGCAGCTTTAAAAGGGGACAGGGTTCCGAGCAGTACTTC	CASSFKRGQGSEQYF
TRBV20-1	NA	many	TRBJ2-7	TGCAGTGCTAGGAGGGGGGACAGAGCCTACGAGCAGTACTTC	CSARRGDRAYEQYF
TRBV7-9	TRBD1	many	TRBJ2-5	TGTGCCAGCAGCACCGGACAGGGGGTGGAGGAGACCCAGTACTTC	CASSTGQGVEETQYF
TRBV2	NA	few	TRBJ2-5	TGTGCCAGCAGTGCCCCCTCTAGGGGTGTAGAGACCCAGTACTTC	CASSAPSRGVETQYF
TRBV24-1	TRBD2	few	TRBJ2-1	TGTGCCACCAGTGACCTAGCGGGGGGGCGAAGGGTCTTC	CATSDLAGGRRVF
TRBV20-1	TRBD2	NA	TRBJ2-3	TGCAGTGCTAGAGCTGGGACTAGCGGCCGGCGGGATACGCAGTATTTT	CSARAGTSGRRDTQYF
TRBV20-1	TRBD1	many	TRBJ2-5	TGCAGTGCCCCCTCTCCCGGGACAGGGGATTCCAAGACCCAGTACTTC	CSAPSPGTGDSKTQYF
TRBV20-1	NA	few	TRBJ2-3	TGCAGTGCTAGGGTTCAGATAGATACGCAGTATTTT	CSARVQIDTQYF
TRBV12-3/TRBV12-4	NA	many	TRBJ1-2	TGTGCCAGCAGTCCCCAGGTTAACTATGGCTACACCTTC	CASSPQVNYGYTF
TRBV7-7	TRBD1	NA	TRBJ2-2	TGTGCCAGCAGACCAGACAGGGGCGGGGAGCTGTTTTTT	CASRPDRGGELFF
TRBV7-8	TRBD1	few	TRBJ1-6	TGTGCCAGCAGCCTTCGGGACAGGGAGTATAATTCACCCCTCCACTTT	CASSLRDREYNSPLHF
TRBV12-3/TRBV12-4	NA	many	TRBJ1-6	TGTGCCAGCAGTCTGCAAACTCGGAATTCACCCCTCCACTTT	CASSLQTRNSPLHF
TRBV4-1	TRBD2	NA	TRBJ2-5	TGCGCCAGCAGTCCAGGATTCTCGGGACTAGCAGGCCAAGAGACCCAGTACTTC	CASSPGFSGLAGQETQYF